This T cell receptor beta chain is drawn from a study of T cell clonotyping in hematopoietic cell transplantation. Recipients were bled about 28 days pretransplant and at posttransplant days 30, 100, 180. TCRdb's table, derived via immunoSEQ multiplex PCR, lists solely in-frame clones and lacks some. The repertoire holds under 9,500 clones, with around 79% as singletons. This CDR3 is built from 14 residues. Trimming took off 2 bases at V and 2 bases at J, with 9 bases between the two ends. Germline V lookup: CDR1 LGHNA, CDR2 YNFKEQ. This specimen was peripheral blood mononuclear cells, taken 180 days after allogeneic stem cell transplant. V gene TRBV4-2 combines with J gene TRBJ1-2; D is uncertain. The TCR sequence derives from a female patient aged 45 to 65 who had an allogeneic stem cell transplant from a related donor, so the T cells may come from the graft donor. Some clones in this sample may be carry-over from other donors' samples. The CDR3 sequence is CASSQHTGNYGYTF. The CDR3 nucleotides read TGTGCCAGCAGCCAACACACGGGGAACTATGGCTACACCTTC.